The present T cell receptor beta chain was sequenced within a study of cytomegalovirus exposure and HLA in healthy donors. Study context: Tens of millions of unique TCRs from HLA-typed donors made up an early data release.

PCR employed 60 Vbeta and 13 Jbeta primers. Only in-frame clones appear in the TCRdb table, and some are missing; sequencing was by immunoSEQ multiplex PCR. The data contain about 220,000 clones, around four fifths of them seen just once; the ten biggest clones take up more than 0.6%. The CDR3 covers 14 residues. V was clipped by 10 bases and J by 2 bases; unmatched bases: 9. Looked up from germline, CDR1 is MNHNS and CDR2 is SASEGT. The sample taken for sequencing was PBMCs. V and J are TRBV6-1 and TRBJ2-3; 7 positions match TRBD1. The clonotype originates from a boy between 2 and 10 years old in good health and CMV-seronegative. CDR3 amino acids: CATSGQLNTDTQYF. For the CDR3, the DNA is TGTGCCACCTCGGGACAGCTAAACACAGATACGCAGTATTTT.